This TCR beta chain is from a study of beta chain features in type 1 diabetes. The study's findings and limits: A moderate, significant TCRB CDR3 shortening appeared in type 1 diabetes across four CD4+ subsets.

Germline assignment: CDR1 SGHDN and CDR2 FVKESK. The CDR3 covers 12 residues. About this clone itself: Its antigen is still unknown.

Every bit of the isolated RNA underwent reverse transcription, so sequencing read expressed TCRB transcripts. The data were produced by immunoSEQ multiplex PCR, yet TCRdb's version contains in-frame clones alone and is incomplete. The data show more than 300,000 clones, with 9.3% seen just once and less than 1.2% held by the top ten. The TCR was taken from a man aged 25 to 45 with type 1 diabetes. This chain uses TRBV14 with TRBJ2-5, with D hard to call. The end of the DNA is better explained by TRBJ2-7, so the J call may be wrong. Sequenced: central memory CD4+ T cells from blood. In DNA form, the CDR3 reads TGTGCCAGCAGGGGCTCCTCCTACGAGCAGTACTTC. Its protein product is CASRGSSYEQYF.